These 25 T cell receptor beta chains share one sample of origin, sequenced in a study of sequential checkpoint blockade in melanoma. Specified treatment: randomized to nivolumab then ipilimumab (arm A) or the reverse (arm B). Some clones are missing from TCRdb's copy, which holds only in-frame ones; the method was immunoSEQ multiplex PCR. Among around 13,000 clones listed, roughly 72% were seen once. The source material was CD8+ T cells sorted from blood (inferred from file names), sampled from a patient given nivolumab and ipilimumab in sequence. The receptors were gathered from a human donor with melanoma.

CDR3 DNA: TGTGCCAGCAGTGATCCGGGACAGGGGGCATTGATCGAAAAACTGTTTTTT. Translation: CASSDPGQGALIEKLFF. The rearrangement uses TRBV6-1 and TRBJ1-4; 12 bases line up with TRBD1. This CDR3 has 17 amino acids. V trimming: 3 bases; J trimming: 8 bases; junction bases outside the gene matches: 10. Per the germline V gene, CDR1 is MNHNS and CDR2 is SASEGT.

This rearrangement joins TRBV7-2 to TRBJ2-5; 11 positions agree with TRBD2. The DNA end is a closer match to TRBJ2-7, so the J assignment may be wrong. The CDR3 sequence is 16 residues long. Per germline, CDR1 SGHTA and CDR2 FQGNSA. CDR3 loop: CASSSLTSGTPYEQYF. The CDR3 nucleotides read TGTGCCAGCAGCTCTCTGACTAGCGGGACTCCTTACGAGCAGTACTTC.

This rearrangement joins TRBV10-1 to TRBJ2-3; tentatively, D is TRBD2 (5 bases). The CDR3 sequence is 16 residues long. The germline V gene encodes CDR1 WNHNN and CDR2 SYGVQD (reference sequence). V shed 5 bases and J shed 0 bases, with 15 bases lying between them. CDR3 nucleotides: TGCGCCAGCAGTCCCAATGAGCGGTACAGCACAGATACGCAGTATTTT. This codes for CASSPNERYSTDTQYF.

This clone has only one observation. The rearrangement joins TRBV7-2 to TRBJ2-1, with TRBD2 matching over 10 bases. The CDR3 runs 14 residues. Per germline, CDR1 SGHTA and CDR2 FQGNSA. The J segment lost 5 bases and the V segment lost 7 bases, leaving 5 bases of the junction unmatched. CDR3 sequence: CASKRGGLHNEQFF. In DNA form, the CDR3 reads TGTGCCAGCAAGCGGGGGGGCCTCCACAATGAGCAGTTCTTC.

V and J are TRBV19 and TRBJ1-6, with 7 bases matching TRBD1. After removal of 4 bases from V and 0 bases from J, the junction contained 3 bases not matched to a gene. CDR1 is LNHDA, CDR2 SQIVND, per germline (reference sequence). This CDR3 is built from 16 residues. The CDR3 reads CASSRGTDSYNSPLHF. The DNA for the CDR3 is TGTGCCAGTAGTAGAGGGACAGACTCCTATAATTCACCCCTCCACTTT.

The rearrangement joins TRBV10-1 to TRBJ2-1; the D is unclear. The CDR3 is made up of 13 amino acids. Germline V gene lookup returns CDR1 WNHNN and CDR2 SYGVQD (reference sequence). The germline V and J ends were trimmed by 6 bases and 5 bases, with 11 bases remaining between them. The CDR3 here is CASSALSHNEQFF. In nucleotides, the CDR3 is TGCGCCAGCAGCGCCCTAAGCCACAATGAGCAGTTCTTC.

This chain connects TRBV5-4 to TRBJ2-2, with 13 positions matching TRBD2. The trim removed 3 bases at V and 7 bases at J, leaving 9 bases unmatched. Germline CDR1 is SGHNT and CDR2 is YYREEE (reference sequence). This CDR3 is 17 amino acids long. Here the CDR3 reads CASSSPGTSGVSGELFF. CDR3 coding DNA: TGTGCCAGCAGCTCCCCCGGGACTAGCGGGGTGAGCGGGGAGCTGTTTTTT.

V gene TRBV7-2 combines with J gene TRBJ2-5; a possible D gene is TRBD2 (5 bases). The J call may be mistaken, given a closer DNA end match to TRBJ2-7. The CDR3 extends over 14 amino acids. CDR1 and CDR2 from the germline V gene are SGHTA and FQGNSA. The CDR3 spells CASSLVSGGNEQYF. The CDR3 DNA is TGTGCCAGCAGCTTAGTGTCAGGAGGAAACGAGCAGTACTTC.

V gene TRBV2 combines with J gene TRBJ2-7; 7 bases are shared with TRBD1. The CDR3 runs to 13 residues. Germline V gene data show CDR1 as SNHLY and CDR2 as FYNNEI. The ends lost 7 bases at V and 2 bases at J; junction bases unmatched: 5. Here the CDR3 reads CASNLDRTYEQYV. The CDR3 DNA reads TGTGCCAGCAATTTGGACAGGACCTACGAGCAGTACGTC.

This clone was seen only a few times. The rearrangement joins TRBV5-3 to TRBJ1-1, with D unresolved. TRBV5-3 is given ORF status, its function remaining uncertain. Trimming pared 3 bases from V and 1 base from J, leaving 13 bases between. The length of the CDR3 is 15 residues. CDR3 DNA: TGTGCCAGAAGCTACCTCAGAGACTCGAACACTGAAGCTTTCTTT. Protein: CARSYLRDSNTEAFF.

The chain is built from TRBV11-2 and TRBJ2-1; D might be TRBD2 (6 bases). The CDR3 spans 15 residues. Germline V gene data show CDR1 as SGHAT and CDR2 as FQNNGV. V gave up 6 bases and J gave up 5 bases, with 17 bases separating them. The chain's CDR3 is CASSLTASADNEQFF. CDR3 DNA sequence: TGTGCCAGCAGTCTAACGGCTAGCGCCGACAATGAGCAGTTCTTC. The full variable domain, its missing parts supplied by reference TRBV11-2 and TRBJ2-1, is EAGVAQSPRYKIIEKRQSVAFWCNPISGHATLYWYQQILGQGPKLLIQFQNNGVVDDSQLPKDRFSAERLKGVDSTLKIQPAKLEDSAVYLCASSLTASADNEQFFGPGTRLTVL.

The V gene is TRBV7-6, the J gene TRBJ2-7, with TRBD2 as a possible D gene (6 bases). CDR3 length: 17 residues. V lost 1 base and J lost 4, with 20 bases in between. From germline, CDR1 is SGHVS and CDR2 FNYEAQ. CDR3 amino acids: CASSLDFGEVTIYEQYF. In DNA form, the CDR3 reads TGTGCCAGCAGCTTAGACTTTGGGGAGGTCACCATTTACGAGCAGTACTTC.

This chain uses TRBV7-9 with TRBJ1-2; a possible D gene is TRBD1 (5 bases). In germline, CDR1 is SEHNR, CDR2 FQNEAQ (reference sequence). The CDR3 covers 14 residues. V was shortened by 1 base and J by 6 bases, with 12 bases between the two germline ends. CDR3 sequence reads: CASSLVGEEDGYTF. Here the CDR3 DNA reads TGTGCCAGCAGCTTAGTGGGGGAGGAAGATGGCTACACCTTC.

The chain recombines TRBV7-9 with TRBJ2-5; 15 nucleotides match TRBD2. This CDR3 contains 18 residues. Germline CDR1 reads SEHNR; CDR2 reads FQNEAQ (reference sequence). After removal of 4 bases from V and 1 base from J, the junction contained 7 bases not matched to a gene. In nucleotides, the CDR3 is TGTGCCAGCAGCTCGCGGACTAGCGGGAGGGTCCTCCAAGAGACCCAGTACTTC. It yields the protein CASSSRTSGRVLQETQYF.

The J gene is TRBJ2-1, the V gene TRBV5-6; D is perhaps TRBD2 (6 bases). V lost 2 bases to trimming and J lost 3 bases, with 12 bases between them. Germline V gene lookup returns CDR1 SGHDT and CDR2 YYEEEE. CDR3 size: 15 residues. The chain's CDR3 is CASSLLAALYNEQFF. The CDR3 DNA is TGTGCCAGCAGCTTATTAGCGGCACTCTACAATGAGCAGTTCTTC.

V is TRBV29-1 and J is TRBJ1-1; D not certain. V lost 6 bases, J lost 6 bases, and 20 bases lay in between. CDR3 length equals 14 residues. Looked up from germline, CDR1 is SQVTM and CDR2 is ANQGSEA. CDR3 in amino acids: CSVPLSGWYAEAFF. The CDR3 DNA reads TGCAGCGTACCCCTCTCGGGATGGTACGCTGAAGCTTTCTTT.

The chain couples TRBV19 to TRBJ1-2; maybe TRBD1 (6 bases). There are 13 residues in the CDR3. V was cut by 5 bases and J by 7 bases, with 14 bases left in between. In germline, CDR1 is LNHDA, CDR2 SQIVND (reference sequence). CDR3 residues: CASSYGGAGGYTF. The CDR3 nucleotides read TGTGCCAGTAGTTATGGGGGCGCGGGTGGCTACACCTTC.

This clone showed up just a few times. The rearrangement links TRBV7-9 to TRBJ1-4, with no clear D. Germline CDR1 reads SEHNR; CDR2 reads FQNEAQ (reference sequence). V shed 5 bases and J shed 8 bases, with 18 bases lying between them. The CDR3 totals 15 residues. The CDR3 spells CASSPPGPPREKLFF. CDR3 DNA sequence: TGTGCCAGCAGCCCCCCGGGTCCTCCCCGCGAAAAACTGTTTTTT.

This clone was counted a single time. The V and J genes are TRBV10-2 and TRBJ2-2; D remains unclear. This CDR3 contains 11 residues. V was shortened by 5 bases and J by 11 bases, with 9 bases between the two germline ends. Germline CDR1 WSHSY, CDR2 SAAADI. In DNA form, the CDR3 reads TGCGCCAGCAGTATCAGTGGCGAGCTGTTTTTT. It specifies CASSISGELFF.

This clone was seen a few times. The rearrangement joins TRBV7-9 to TRBJ2-4; possibly TRBD1 for D (5 bases). Germline V lookup: CDR1 SEHNR, CDR2 FQNEAQ (reference sequence). CDR3 length equals 14 residues. Trimming took 10 bases from V and 0 from J, leaving 13 bases between them. The CDR3 nucleotides read TGTGCCACCTCGACCGACAGAGCCAAAAACATTCAGTACTTC. Protein product: CATSTDRAKNIQYF.

This chain connects TRBV20-1 to TRBJ1-2; D is uncertain. Germline lookup yields CDR1 DFQATT and CDR2 SNEGSKA (reference sequence). V lost 1 base to trimming and J lost 4 bases, with 4 bases between them. The CDR3 has 11 amino acids. The chain's CDR3 is CSARATYGYTF. DNA for the CDR3: TGCAGTGCTAGAGCTACCTATGGCTACACCTTC.

The chain links TRBV6-1 to TRBJ1-2; TRBD1 aligns across 7 bases. Germline V gene data show CDR1 as MNHNS and CDR2 as SASEGT. Losses at the gene ends were 5 bases for V and 4 bases for J; bases not matched to a gene: 7. CDR3 length: 14 residues. CDR3 loop: CASSYKGQLYGYTF. For the CDR3, the DNA is TGTGCCAGCAGTTATAAGGGACAGCTCTATGGCTACACCTTC.

This clone was seen just once. The chain recombines TRBV5-1 with TRBJ2-3, with TRBD2 matching over 11 bases. V shed 4 bases and J 2 bases; nucleotides not matched to a gene: 6. Germline V lookup: CDR1 SGHRS, CDR2 YFSETQ. The CDR3 length is 16 residues. Written as DNA, the CDR3 is TGCGCCAGCAGCGCCATAGCGGGGGGGGTCACAGATACGCAGTATTTT. Translation: CASSAIAGGVTDTQYF. Full variable domain (rest looked up from reference TRBV5-1 and TRBJ2-3): KAGVTQTPRYLIKTRGQQVTLSCSPISGHRSVSWYQQTPGQGLQFLFEYFSETQRNKGNFPGRFSGRQFSNSRSEMNVSTLELGDSALYLCASSAIAGGVTDTQYFGPGTRLTVL.

A single count supports this clone. The chain combines TRBV10-3 with TRBJ2-5, with 11 positions matching TRBD2. The J call is in doubt because the DNA end fits TRBJ2-7 better. This CDR3 is 12 amino acids long. Germline assignment: CDR1 ENHRY and CDR2 SYGVKD. The CDR3 protein is CSTSGKSREQYF. The CDR3 DNA is TGTTCGACTAGCGGGAAGTCTCGCGAGCAGTACTTC.

The chain combines TRBV9 with TRBJ2-3; 7 nucleotides align to TRBD2. V trimming: 0 bases; J trimming: 1 base; junction bases outside the gene matches: 2. Germline V gene sequence: CDR1 SGDLS, CDR2 YYNGEE. This CDR3 contains 15 residues. The CDR3 loop reads CASSVGDYGTDTQYF. CDR3 DNA: TGTGCCAGCAGCGTAGGGGACTACGGCACAGATACGCAGTATTTT.